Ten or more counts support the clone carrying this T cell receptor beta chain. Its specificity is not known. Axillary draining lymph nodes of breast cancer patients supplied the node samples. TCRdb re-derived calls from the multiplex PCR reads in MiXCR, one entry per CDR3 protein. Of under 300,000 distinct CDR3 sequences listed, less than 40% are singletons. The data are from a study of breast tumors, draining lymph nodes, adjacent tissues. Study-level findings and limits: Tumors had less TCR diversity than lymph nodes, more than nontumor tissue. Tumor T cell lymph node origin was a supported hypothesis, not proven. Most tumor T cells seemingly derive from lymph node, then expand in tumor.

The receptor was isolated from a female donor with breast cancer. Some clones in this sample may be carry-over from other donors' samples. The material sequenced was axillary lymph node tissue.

This chain's CDR3 is CAISHGGGRGTNTGELFF. DNA of the CDR3: TGTGCCATCAGTCACGGAGGGGGGCGGGGGACGAACACCGGGGAGCTGTTTTTT. The chain is built from TRBV10-3 and TRBJ2-2; possible D gene TRBD2, 7 bases. The CDR3 runs 18 residues. Germline CDR1 reads ENHRY; CDR2 reads SYGVKD. Trimming left V 5 bases short and J 0 bases short, with 19 bases between.